Sequencing of this TCR beta chain was carried out in a study of response to subunit inactivated influenza vaccine. General study findings and limits: The authors put forward the suggestion that each seasonal influenza vaccination may bring in only a limited number of new T cells.

Turning to this clonotype: As yet, its antigen is unknown.

Each CDR3 protein is one row after TCRdb ran MiXCR on the RT-PCR reads. The repertoire includes approximately 500,000 distinct CDR3 sequences, 20% to 25% of them detected once, and 2.5% to 3% sits in the top ten. The CDR3 has 15 residues. The J segment lost 3 bases and the V segment lost 5 bases, leaving 8 bases of the junction unmatched. The germline gives CDR1 SGHTA, CDR2 FQGNSA. This sample also belongs to another study, concerning T cells expressing NK-cell markers. This second report adds: In generating TCR beta cDNA, 5'RACE template switching with UMIs was used. HCMV serostatus: most of the eight sequenced donors positive, one negative.

V is TRBV7-2 and J is TRBJ1-2, with 8 nucleotides matching TRBD1. The source was CD4+ T cells sorted from PBMCs, collected 11 to 12 days after vaccination. The TCR comes from a man aged 50-59 years who received an inactivated influenza vaccine. CDR3 sequence reads: CASSEAQGAHYGYTF. CDR3 DNA sequence: TGTGCCAGCAGCGAAGCCCAGGGGGCGCACTATGGCTACACCTTC.